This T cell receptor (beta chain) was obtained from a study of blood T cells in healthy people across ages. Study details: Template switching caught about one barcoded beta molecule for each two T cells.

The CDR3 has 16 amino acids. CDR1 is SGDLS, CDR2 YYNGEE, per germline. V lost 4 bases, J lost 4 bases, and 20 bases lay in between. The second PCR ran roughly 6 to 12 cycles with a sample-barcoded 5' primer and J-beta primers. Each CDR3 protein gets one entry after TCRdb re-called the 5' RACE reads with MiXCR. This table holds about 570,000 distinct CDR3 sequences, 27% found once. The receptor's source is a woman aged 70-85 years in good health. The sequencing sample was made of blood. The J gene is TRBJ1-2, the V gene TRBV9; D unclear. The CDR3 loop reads CASSLSPGNGLYGYTF. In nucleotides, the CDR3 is TGTGCCAGCAGCCTTAGCCCCGGGAACGGACTCTATGGCTACACCTTC.